This T cell receptor (beta chain) was observed in a study of response to subunit inactivated influenza vaccine. J gave up 5 bases and V 6 bases, and 4 bases lay outside the gene matches. CDR3 length: 13 residues. MiXCR, applied by TCRdb to the RT-PCR reads, yields one record per CDR3 protein. Of hundreds of thousands of distinct CDR3 sequences listed, around 14% are singletons. A word on this clonotype: Its antigen is not identified.

The study, taken as a whole, reports: Each seasonal influenza vaccination, the authors suggested, recruits few new T cells.

Here the sequenced sample was PBMCs from blood, taken roughly 12 days after vaccination. V gene TRBV12-3 or TRBV12-4 combines with J gene TRBJ1-1; 9 nucleotides match TRBD1. The sequence was collected from a man aged 50-60 years who received an inactivated influenza vaccine. DNA for the CDR3: TGTGCCAGCAGACCCGGACAGGGGACTGAAGCTTTCTTT. The encoded protein is CASRPGQGTEAFF.